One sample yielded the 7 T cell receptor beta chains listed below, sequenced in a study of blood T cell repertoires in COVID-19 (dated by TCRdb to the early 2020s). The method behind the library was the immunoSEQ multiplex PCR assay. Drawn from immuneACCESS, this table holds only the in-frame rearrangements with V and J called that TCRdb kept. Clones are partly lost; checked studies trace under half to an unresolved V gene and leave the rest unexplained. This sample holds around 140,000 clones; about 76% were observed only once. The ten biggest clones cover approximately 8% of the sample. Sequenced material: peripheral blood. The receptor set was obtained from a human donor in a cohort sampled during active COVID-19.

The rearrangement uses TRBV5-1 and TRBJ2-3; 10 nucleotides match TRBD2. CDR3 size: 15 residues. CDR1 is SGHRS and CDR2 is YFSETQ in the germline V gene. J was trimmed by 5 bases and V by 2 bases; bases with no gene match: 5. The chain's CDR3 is CASSFPSGSGDTQYF. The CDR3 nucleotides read TGCGCCAGCAGCTTCCCTAGCGGGAGTGGAGATACGCAGTATTTT.

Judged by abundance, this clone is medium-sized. The DNA for the CDR3 is TGCGCCAGCAGTGAGTTGGTACTAGCGGGAGCCCTCACCACCTCGTACTTC. Its translation: CASSELVLAGALTTSYF. The chain couples TRBV10-1 to TRBJ2-7; TRBD2 matches 11 bases. CDR1 WNHNN and CDR2 SYGVQD come from the germline V gene (reference sequence). This CDR3 has 17 amino acids. V dropped 1 base and J dropped 12; count of bases not matched to a gene: 17.

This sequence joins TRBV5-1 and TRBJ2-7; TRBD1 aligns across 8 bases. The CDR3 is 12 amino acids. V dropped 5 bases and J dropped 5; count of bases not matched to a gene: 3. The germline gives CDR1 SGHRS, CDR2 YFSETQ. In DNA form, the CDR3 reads TGCGCCAGCAGGAGGACAGGGAACGAGCAGTACTTC. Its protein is CASRRTGNEQYF.

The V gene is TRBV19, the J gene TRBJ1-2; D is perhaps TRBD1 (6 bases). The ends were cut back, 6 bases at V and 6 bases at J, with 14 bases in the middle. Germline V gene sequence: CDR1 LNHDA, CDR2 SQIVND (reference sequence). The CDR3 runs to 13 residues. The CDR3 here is CASSTGGGNGYTF. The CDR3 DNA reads TGTGCCAGTAGCACCGGGGGGGGCAATGGCTACACCTTC.

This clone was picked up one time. DNA for the CDR3: TGTGCCAGCAGGCGGGACAGAAAAACTAGCACAGATACGCAGTATTTT. It specifies CASRRDRKTSTDTQYF. This rearrangement joins TRBV5-8 to TRBJ2-3; maybe TRBD1 (7 bases). CDR3 size: 16 residues. Trimming shortened V by 5 bases and J by 0 bases, and 16 bases separated the two germline ends. CDR1 is SGHTS and CDR2 is YDEGEE in the germline V gene.

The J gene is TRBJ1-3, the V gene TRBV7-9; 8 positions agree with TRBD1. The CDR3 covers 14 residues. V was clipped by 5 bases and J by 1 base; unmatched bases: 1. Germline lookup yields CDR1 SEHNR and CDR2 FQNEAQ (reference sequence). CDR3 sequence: CASSGTGSGNTIYF. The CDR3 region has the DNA TGTGCCAGCAGCGGGACAGGTTCTGGAAACACCATATATTTT.

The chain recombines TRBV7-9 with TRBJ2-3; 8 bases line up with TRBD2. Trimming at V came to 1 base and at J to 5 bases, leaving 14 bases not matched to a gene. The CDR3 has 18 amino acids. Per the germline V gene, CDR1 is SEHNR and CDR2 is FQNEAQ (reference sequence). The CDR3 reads CASSLVGTRGVSGDTQYF. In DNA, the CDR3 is TGTGCCAGCAGCTTAGTGGGGACTAGGGGGGTGAGTGGAGATACGCAGTATTTT.